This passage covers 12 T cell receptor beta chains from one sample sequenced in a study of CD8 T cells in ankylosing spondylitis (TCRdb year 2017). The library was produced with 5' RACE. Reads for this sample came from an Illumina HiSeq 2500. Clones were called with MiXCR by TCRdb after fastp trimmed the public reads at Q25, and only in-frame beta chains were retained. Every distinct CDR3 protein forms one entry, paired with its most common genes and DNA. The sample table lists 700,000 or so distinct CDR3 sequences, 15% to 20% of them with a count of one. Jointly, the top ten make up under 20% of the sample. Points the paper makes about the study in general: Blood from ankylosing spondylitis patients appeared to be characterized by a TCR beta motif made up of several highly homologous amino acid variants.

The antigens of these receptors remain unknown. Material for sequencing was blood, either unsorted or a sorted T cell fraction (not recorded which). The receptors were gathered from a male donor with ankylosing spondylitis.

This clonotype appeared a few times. CDR3 coding DNA: TGTGCCAGCACCCCCGGTGGGTTAGCTAACTATGGCTACACCTTC. Encoded protein: CASTPGGLANYGYTF. The chain combines TRBV7-2 with TRBJ1-2, with D uncertain. V lost 7 bases to trimming and J lost 0 bases, with 15 bases between them. CDR3 length equals 15 residues. Germline V lookup: CDR1 SGHTA, CDR2 FQGNSA.

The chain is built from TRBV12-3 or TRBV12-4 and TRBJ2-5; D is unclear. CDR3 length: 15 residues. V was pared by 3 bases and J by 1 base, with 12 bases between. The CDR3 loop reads CASSFHPHGQETQYF. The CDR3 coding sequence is TGTGCCAGCAGTTTCCACCCGCACGGCCAAGAGACCCAGTACTTC.

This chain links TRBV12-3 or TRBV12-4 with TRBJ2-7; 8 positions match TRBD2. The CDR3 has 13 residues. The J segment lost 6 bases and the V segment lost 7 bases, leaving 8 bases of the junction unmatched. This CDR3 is CASKIEAGAEQYF. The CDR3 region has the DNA TGTGCCAGCAAAATCGAAGCGGGGGCCGAGCAGTACTTC.

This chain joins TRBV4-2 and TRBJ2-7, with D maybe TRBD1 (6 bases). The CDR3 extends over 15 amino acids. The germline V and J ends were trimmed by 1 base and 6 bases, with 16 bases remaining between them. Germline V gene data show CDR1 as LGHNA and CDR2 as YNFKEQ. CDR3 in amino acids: CASSQVETGGGEQYF. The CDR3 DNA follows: TGTGCCAGCAGCCAAGTTGAGACAGGCGGCGGCGAGCAGTACTTC.

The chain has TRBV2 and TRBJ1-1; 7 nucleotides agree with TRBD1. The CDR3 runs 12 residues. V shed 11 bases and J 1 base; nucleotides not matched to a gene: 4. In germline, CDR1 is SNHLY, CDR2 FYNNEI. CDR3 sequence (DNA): TGTGCCCAGGGACAGCAGAACACTGAAGCTTTCTTT. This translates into CAQGQQNTEAFF.

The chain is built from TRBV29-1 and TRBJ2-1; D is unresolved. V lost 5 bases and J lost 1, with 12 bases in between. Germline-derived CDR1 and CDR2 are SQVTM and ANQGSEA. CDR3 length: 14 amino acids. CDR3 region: CSVTLKMSYNEQFF. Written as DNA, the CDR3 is TGCAGCGTTACCTTAAAGATGTCCTACAATGAGCAGTTCTTC.

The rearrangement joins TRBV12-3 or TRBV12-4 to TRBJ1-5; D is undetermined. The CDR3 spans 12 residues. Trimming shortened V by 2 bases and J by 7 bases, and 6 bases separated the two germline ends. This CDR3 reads CASSLKGQPQHF. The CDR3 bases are TGTGCCAGCAGTTTAAAAGGGCAGCCCCAGCATTTT.

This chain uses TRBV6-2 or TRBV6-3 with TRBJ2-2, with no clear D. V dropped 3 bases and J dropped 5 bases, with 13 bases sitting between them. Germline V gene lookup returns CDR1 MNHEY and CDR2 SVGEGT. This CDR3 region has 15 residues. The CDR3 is CASSYIMSRTGELFF. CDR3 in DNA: TGTGCCAGCAGTTATATTATGAGCCGGACCGGGGAGCTGTTTTTT.

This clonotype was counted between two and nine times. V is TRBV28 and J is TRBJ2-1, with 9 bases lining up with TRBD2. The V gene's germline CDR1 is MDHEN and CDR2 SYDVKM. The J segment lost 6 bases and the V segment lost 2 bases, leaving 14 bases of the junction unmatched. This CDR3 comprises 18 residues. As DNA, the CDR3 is TGTGCCAGCAGTTTAGGTAGCGGGGGCGCCGGGGTCGGCAATGAGCAGTTCTTC. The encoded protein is CASSLGSGGAGVGNEQFF.

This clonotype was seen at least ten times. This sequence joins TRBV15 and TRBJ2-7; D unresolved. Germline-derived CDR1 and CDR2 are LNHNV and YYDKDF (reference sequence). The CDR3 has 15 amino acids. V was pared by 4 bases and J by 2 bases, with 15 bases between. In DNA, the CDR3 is TGTGCCACCAGCAAGTCAAGCGACAAGACCTACGAGCAGTACTTC. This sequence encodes CATSKSSDKTYEQYF. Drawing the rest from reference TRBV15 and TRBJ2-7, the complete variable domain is DAMVIQNPRYQVTQFGKPVTLSCSQTLNHNVMYWYQQKSSQAPKLLFHYYDKDFNNEADTPDNFQSRRPNTSFCFLDIRSPGLGDTAMYLCATSKSSDKTYEQYFGPGTRLTVT.

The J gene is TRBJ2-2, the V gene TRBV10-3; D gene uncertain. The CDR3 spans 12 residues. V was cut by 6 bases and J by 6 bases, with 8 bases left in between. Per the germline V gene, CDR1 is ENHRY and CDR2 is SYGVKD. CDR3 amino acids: CAISGQPGELFF. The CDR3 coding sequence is TGTGCCATCAGCGGGCAGCCCGGGGAGCTGTTTTTT.

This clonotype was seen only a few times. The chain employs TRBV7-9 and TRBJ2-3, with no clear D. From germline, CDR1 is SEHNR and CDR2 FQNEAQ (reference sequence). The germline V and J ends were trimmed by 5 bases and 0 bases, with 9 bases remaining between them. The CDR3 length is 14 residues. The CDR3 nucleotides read TGTGCCAGCAGCCCGGATGCTAGCACAGATACGCAGTATTTT. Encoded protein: CASSPDASTDTQYF.